This T cell receptor beta chain was obtained from a study of human T cells and chemical hapten exposure. Germline V CDR1 and CDR2: SGDLS, YYNGEE. The CDR3 is 15 amino acids. Trimming cost V 2 bases and J 2 bases, with 11 bases left between them. MiXCR, applied by TCRdb to the RACE reads, yields one record per CDR3 protein. The repertoire holds about 70,000 distinct CDR3 sequences, with about 9.1% as singletons. Time point of the sample: patch test 1, 2 weeks after DPC sensitization. Treatment denoted: therapeutic diphenylcyclopropenone sensitization with weekly scalp DPC. The material sequenced was whole blood, taken in connection with sensitization to the hapten diphenylcyclopropenone (DPC). V is TRBV9 and J is TRBJ2-1, with D possibly matching TRBD2 (6 bases). The TCR sequence derives from a woman between 35 and 50 years old with alopecia areata. Some clones in this sample may be carry-over from other donors' samples. The CDR3 reads CASSVGGNPYNEQFF. The CDR3 nucleotides read TGTGCCAGCAGCGTGGGCGGGAACCCCTACAATGAGCAGTTCTTC. The entire variable domain, with the rest obtained from reference TRBV9 and TRBJ2-1, is as follows: DSGVTQTPKHLITATGQRVTLRCSPRSGDLSVYWYQQSLDQGLQFLIQYYNGEERAKGNILERFSAQQFPDLHSELNLSSLELGDSALYFCASSVGGNPYNEQFFGPGTRLTVL.